The next 5 T cell receptor beta chains were all read from a single sample in a study of blood T cell repertoires in COVID-19. Libraries were prepared by immunoSEQ multiplex PCR; TCRdb keeps only in-frame clonotypes and omits some of them. The sample has roughly 390,000 clones, 87% seen once. Sequences were obtained from peripheral blood. The receptors come from a woman aged 25-40 years with COVID-19, enrolled during active disease.

This clone came up a few times. For the CDR3, the DNA is TGTGCCAGCAGTCCGGACAGGGGATGGGGCACTGAAGCTTTCTTT. Its translation: CASSPDRGWGTEAFF. The rearrangement uses TRBV28 and TRBJ1-1; 9 positions match TRBD1. Germline values: CDR1 MDHEN, CDR2 SYDVKM. The CDR3 is 15 amino acids. Germline trimming cut 5 bases from V and 4 bases from J; bases unmatched to any gene: 8.

This clone was found once. The gene calls are TRBV4-3 and TRBJ1-6; 10 positions match TRBD1. The CDR3 covers 13 residues. CDR1 and CDR2 (germline): LGHNA, YSLEER. Unmatched junction bases numbered 7, after V lost 11 bases and J lost 9 bases. CDR3 coding DNA: TGCGCCTCCAGCCGGGACAGGGGTTCACCCCTCCACTTT. Amino acids: CASSRDRGSPLHF.

V gene TRBV18 combines with J gene TRBJ1-5; perhaps TRBD1 as D (5 bases). CDR1 is KGHSH and CDR2 is LQKENI in the germline V gene. The CDR3 has 13 amino acids. V was trimmed by 4 bases and J by 7 bases, leaving 11 bases between them. CDR3: CASSRGEDQPQHF. CDR3 bases: TGTGCCAGCTCACGAGGGGAGGACCAGCCCCAGCATTTT.

The V gene is TRBV18, the J gene TRBJ2-3; 7 bases are a match to TRBD1. Germline assignment: CDR1 KGHSH and CDR2 LQKENI. This CDR3 contains 14 residues. V shed 6 bases, J shed 0 bases, and the junction held 3 bases outside the gene matches. The CDR3, as DNA: TGTGCCAGCTCCCAGGGGGTTAGCACAGATACGCAGTATTTT. This translates into CASSQGVSTDTQYF.

This clone was observed once. CDR3 in amino acids: CASSPPGQGAWTQYF. CDR3 nucleotides: TGTGCCAGCAGCCCCCCTGGACAGGGGGCCTGGACCCAGTACTTC. The rearrangement links TRBV7-9 to TRBJ2-5; TRBD1 matches 11 bases. The CDR3 sequence is 15 residues long. From germline, CDR1 is SEHNR and CDR2 FQNEAQ (reference sequence). Losses at the gene ends were 5 bases for V and 7 bases for J; bases not matched to a gene: 9.